This entry lists 21 T cell receptor beta chains sequenced from one sample in a study of T cell repertoires in cytomegalovirus infection. Their antigen targets remain unknown. From the reads, TCRdb called clonotypes with MiXCR, one entry per CDR3 protein. This sample has about 89,000 distinct CDR3 sequences, with 25% to 35% found just once. The specimen comprised CD8+ T cells from cultured PBMCs, sampled from culture after CMV antigen stimulation. These receptors were collected from a human donor in good health (CMV status not recorded). Some clones in this sample may be carry-over from other donors' samples.

This clonotype was observed a handful of times. The gene calls are TRBV28 and TRBJ2-7, with D perhaps TRBD1 or TRBD2 (5 bases each). V was pared by 8 bases and J by 2 bases, with 19 bases between. The CDR3 is 15 residues long. CDR1 and CDR2 from the germline V gene are MDHEN and SYDVKM. The CDR3 here is CASEGQATGPYEQYF. The CDR3 nucleotides are TGTGCCAGCGAAGGGCAGGCCACGGGGCCCTACGAGCAGTACTTC.

This clonotype has at least ten counts. The chain joins TRBV7-8 to TRBJ2-3; D is undetermined. CDR1 is SGHVS and CDR2 is FQNEAQ in the germline V gene. V was trimmed by 3 bases and J by 4 bases, leaving 14 bases between them. CDR3 length: 15 residues. The CDR3, as DNA: TGTGCCAGCAGCTTCCTACCGAGTGGGCCAGATACGCAGTATTTT. Its translation: CASSFLPSGPDTQYF.

This clonotype was seen repeatedly, ten times or more. V usage is TRBV19 and J usage is TRBJ1-1; D perhaps matches TRBD1 (5 bases). The length of the CDR3 is 13 residues. Germline V CDR1 and CDR2: LNHDA, SQIVND (reference sequence). V dropped 1 base and J dropped 5 bases, with 8 bases sitting between them. CDR3 protein: CASSIAGGTEAFF. CDR3 nucleotides: TGTGCCAGTAGTATAGCTGGGGGGACTGAAGCTTTCTTT.

This CDR3 reads CSATAQGLRNTEAFF. In DNA, the CDR3 is TGCAGTGCTACCGCCCAGGGTTTGAGGAACACTGAAGCTTTCTTT. This chain links TRBV20-1 with TRBJ1-1; TRBD1 is a possible D gene (5 bases). V shed 4 bases and J shed 1 base, with 16 bases lying between them. CDR1 and CDR2 from the germline V gene are DFQATT and SNEGSKA (reference sequence). The CDR3 spans 15 residues.

The chain uses TRBV20-1 and TRBJ1-1; D is unresolved. This CDR3 spans 13 amino acids. The germline gives CDR1 DFQATT, CDR2 SNEGSKA (reference sequence). The V and J ends lost 0 bases and 2 bases respectively, with 7 bases between them. The CDR3 region has the DNA TGCAGTGCTAGAGATGTTGATAACACTGAAGCTTTCTTT. As protein: CSARDVDNTEAFF.

This clonotype was found many times. This chain links TRBV9 with TRBJ2-5, with 12 bases lining up with TRBD2. V shed 4 bases and J 2 bases; nucleotides not matched to a gene: 12. This CDR3 is 18 amino acids long. Germline CDR1 reads SGDLS; CDR2 reads YYNGEE. The CDR3 loop reads CASSTGASGGALQETQYF. The CDR3 coding sequence is TGTGCCAGCAGCACAGGGGCTAGCGGGGGGGCCCTACAAGAGACCCAGTACTTC. Filled out from reference TRBV9 and TRBJ2-5, the complete variable domain reads DSGVTQTPKHLITATGQRVTLRCSPRSGDLSVYWYQQSLDQGLQFLIQYYNGEERAKGNILERFSAQQFPDLHSELNLSSLELGDSALYFCASSTGASGGALQETQYFGPGTRLLVL.

This rearrangement joins TRBV9 to TRBJ2-3; tentative D call: TRBD2 (6 bases). This CDR3 region has 15 residues. Germline lookup yields CDR1 SGDLS and CDR2 YYNGEE. V lost 9 bases, J lost 2 bases, and 19 bases lay in between. The CDR3 DNA is TGTGCCACAGCACAATCGGGGGTCAACACAGATACGCAGTATTTT. Encoded protein: CATAQSGVNTDTQYF.

V is TRBV9 and J is TRBJ2-6; D is possibly TRBD1 (7 bases). The germline V and J ends were trimmed by 3 bases and 4 bases, with 20 bases remaining between them. The CDR3 totals 18 residues. Germline CDR1 reads SGDLS; CDR2 reads YYNGEE. This chain's CDR3 is CASSAPTRGALGANVLTF. The CDR3 DNA reads TGTGCCAGCAGCGCACCGACCAGGGGGGCGCTGGGGGCCAACGTCCTGACTTTC. The complete variable domain, with remaining parts taken from reference TRBV9 and TRBJ2-6, reads DSGVTQTPKHLITATGQRVTLRCSPRSGDLSVYWYQQSLDQGLQFLIQYYNGEERAKGNILERFSAQQFPDLHSELNLSSLELGDSALYFCASSAPTRGALGANVLTFGAGSRLTVL.

V gene TRBV19 combines with J gene TRBJ1-3; no firm D call. The V gene's germline CDR1 is LNHDA and CDR2 SQIVND (reference sequence). Trimming cost V 7 bases and J 3 bases, with 10 bases left between them. The CDR3 spans 13 residues. The CDR3 DNA is TGTGCCAGTAACCGGGCGGGTGGAAACACCATATATTTT. Protein sequence: CASNRAGGNTIYF. The full variable domain, with the rest looked up from reference TRBV19 and TRBJ1-3, is DGGITQSPKYLFRKEGQNVTLSCEQNLNHDAMYWYRQDPGQGLRLIYYSQIVNDFQKGDIAEGYSVSREKKESFPLTVTSAQKNPTAFYLCASNRAGGNTIYFGEGSWLTVV.

This clonotype was detected only once. The CDR3 DNA reads TGTGCCAGCAGCTTAGGACAGGGGATATACTACGAGCAGTACTTC. Translation gives CASSLGQGIYYEQYF. The chain uses TRBV7-9 and TRBJ2-7; 8 bases are a match to TRBD1. CDR3 size: 15 residues. The junction had 5 bases not matched to a gene; V was cut back by 1 base and J by 3 bases. Germline lookup yields CDR1 SEHNR and CDR2 FQNEAQ (reference sequence). The whole variable domain, remainder taken from reference TRBV7-9 and TRBJ2-7, is DTGVSQNPRHKITKRGQNVTFRCDPISEHNRLYWYRQTLGQGPEFLTYFQNEAQLEKSRLLSDRFSAERPKGSFSTLEIQRTEQGDSAMYLCASSLGQGIYYEQYFGPGTRLTVT.

The genes are TRBV7-3 and TRBJ2-7; possible D gene TRBD1, 6 bases. Germline assignment: CDR1 SGHTA and CDR2 FQGTGA. The CDR3 extends over 13 amino acids. Trimming left V 6 bases short and J 5 bases short, with 14 bases between. The CDR3 DNA follows: TGTGCCAGCAGTAGGGGACCAGGGGACGAGCAGTACTTC. It is translated as CASSRGPGDEQYF.

This clonotype was seen only a few times. The V call is TRBV12-3 or TRBV12-4, the J call TRBJ2-1; a possible D gene is TRBD1 (5 bases). Between the trimmed V and J ends, which lost 5 bases and 7 bases, there was a span of 9 bases. This CDR3 comprises 12 residues. In DNA, the CDR3 is TGTGCCAGCAGTCGCCCAGGGAATGAGCAGTTCTTC. Protein sequence: CASSRPGNEQFF.

This clonotype is a singleton in its sample. The chain joins TRBV7-9 to TRBJ1-2; D is perhaps TRBD1 (6 bases). CDR1 and CDR2 (germline): SEHNR, FQNEAQ (reference sequence). V was cut by 1 base and J by 6 bases, with 12 bases left in between. CDR3 length: 14 amino acids. Written as DNA, the CDR3 is TGTGCCAGCAGCTTAGATCAGGGGTTTGATGGCTACACCTTC. It translates to CASSLDQGFDGYTF. The full variable domain, completed using reference TRBV7-9 and TRBJ1-2, is DTGVSQNPRHKITKRGQNVTFRCDPISEHNRLYWYRQTLGQGPEFLTYFQNEAQLEKSRLLSDRFSAERPKGSFSTLEIQRTEQGDSAMYLCASSLDQGFDGYTFGSGTRLTVV.

V usage is TRBV19 and J usage is TRBJ2-7; 10 positions agree with TRBD1. The germline CDR1 and CDR2 sequences are LNHDA and SQIVND (reference sequence). V was clipped by 4 bases and J by 2 bases; unmatched bases: 2. This CDR3 spans 14 amino acids. The CDR3 region is CASSTGTGAYEQYF. CDR3 in DNA: TGTGCCAGTAGTACCGGGACAGGGGCCTACGAGCAGTACTTC.

This clonotype was detected once. The V call is TRBV19, the J call TRBJ1-5; 11 bases agree with TRBD1. V shed 6 bases and J 3 bases; nucleotides not matched to a gene: 4. The germline CDR1 and CDR2 sequences are LNHDA and SQIVND (reference sequence). There are 15 residues in the CDR3. The CDR3 coding sequence is TGTGCCAGTAGCAGGGACAGGGGGTACAATCAGCCCCAGCATTTT. It encodes CASSRDRGYNQPQHF.

The V call is TRBV6-5, the J call TRBJ2-1, with D unclear. Per the germline V gene, CDR1 is MNHEY and CDR2 is SVGAGI. With 2 bases removed from V and 3 bases from J, the gap between germline ends came to 5 bases. The CDR3 loop spans 13 amino acids. DNA of the CDR3: TGTGCCAGCAGTTACGCAGGCTACAATGAGCAGTTCTTC. Its translation: CASSYAGYNEQFF.

The chain combines TRBV6-2 or TRBV6-3 with TRBJ1-4; D uncertain. Germline CDR1 reads MNHEY; CDR2 reads SVGEGT. The CDR3 covers 15 residues. V lost 0 bases and J 1 base, leaving 6 bases between the germline ends. CDR3 amino acids: CASSYSSGTNEKLFF. In DNA, the CDR3 is TGTGCCAGCAGTTACTCTTCGGGAACTAATGAAAAACTGTTTTTT.

In this sample, this clonotype turned up a few times. J is TRBJ2-3 and V is TRBV7-3, with D unresolved. This CDR3 is built from 13 residues. The V end lost 5 bases, the J end lost 4 bases, and 10 bases lay between the germline ends. Germline V CDR1 and CDR2: SGHTA, FQGTGA. In DNA form, the CDR3 reads TGTGCCAGCAGCCTGAACCCCTCAGATACGCAGTATTTT. Residues: CASSLNPSDTQYF.

This sequence joins TRBV6-2 or TRBV6-3 and TRBJ1-5; TRBD1 matches at 9 bases. With V trimmed by 2 bases and J by 5 bases, 4 bases remained unmatched. CDR3 length equals 15 residues. Germline CDR1 and CDR2: MNHEY and SVGEGT. The CDR3 region has the DNA TGTGCCAGCAGTTACCCGGGACAGGGAGATCAGCCCCAGCATTTT. Translated: CASSYPGQGDQPQHF.

This clonotype was observed a few times. The rearrangement links TRBV11-2 to TRBJ2-1; the D gene is possibly TRBD2 (6 bases). Trimming left V 5 bases short and J 3 bases short, with 14 bases between. There are 15 residues in the CDR3. Germline V gene lookup returns CDR1 SGHAT and CDR2 FQNNGV. The CDR3 DNA reads as TGTGCCAGCAGCCTCGCCACCGGGGGCTACAATGAGCAGTTCTTC. As protein: CASSLATGGYNEQFF.

This clonotype has just a few counts. The V and J genes are TRBV28 and TRBJ1-5, with TRBD1 identical over 9 bases. Per germline, CDR1 MDHEN and CDR2 SYDVKM. The ends lost 1 base at V and 6 bases at J; junction bases unmatched: 1. This CDR3 region has 14 residues. The CDR3 here is CASSLYRGLQPQHF. CDR3 DNA sequence: TGTGCCAGCAGTTTATACAGGGGGCTTCAGCCCCAGCATTTT.